The 6 T cell receptor beta chains listed next were all sequenced from one sample in a study of blood T cell repertoires in COVID-19. The protocol was immunoSEQ multiplex PCR, while the TCRdb copy is restricted to in-frame clones and leaves out a portion. This table holds about 100,000 clones, approximately 85% found once. The sample consisted of peripheral blood. These receptors all come from a woman aged 55-69 years with acute or convalescent COVID-19.

This clone occurred a few times. CDR3 sequence: CASSPRKGVEAFF. CDR3 in DNA: TGTGCCAGTAGTCCCCGGAAGGGGGTTGAAGCTTTCTTT. The chain links TRBV19 to TRBJ1-1; D may be TRBD1 (6 bases). This CDR3 contains 13 residues. The V gene's germline CDR1 is LNHDA and CDR2 SQIVND (reference sequence). V was trimmed by 5 bases and J by 7 bases, leaving 14 bases between them.

The chain is built from TRBV13 and TRBJ2-3; D possibly corresponds to TRBD2 (5 bases). Germline lookup yields CDR1 PRHDT and CDR2 FYEKMQ (reference sequence). V was trimmed by 2 bases and J by 4 bases, leaving 10 bases between them. The CDR3 has 14 amino acids. The CDR3 reads CASSLKVAPDTQYF. The CDR3 DNA reads TGTGCCAGCAGCTTAAAGGTAGCGCCAGATACGCAGTATTTT.

J is TRBJ1-1 and V is TRBV27; 8 nucleotides match TRBD1. This CDR3 comprises 16 residues. CDR1 MNHEY and CDR2 SMNVEV come from the germline V gene (reference sequence). The V gene end was trimmed by 0 bases and the J gene end by 2 bases; junction bases not matched to a gene: 5. For the CDR3, the DNA is TGTGCCAGCAGTTTATCAGGGTCAGGGGGCAACACTGAAGCTTTCTTT. Its translation is CASSLSGSGGNTEAFF.

The gene calls are TRBV19 and TRBJ2-1, with TRBD2 matching 10 bases. Germline-derived CDR1 and CDR2 are LNHDA and SQIVND (reference sequence). This CDR3 region has 15 residues. Unmatched junction bases numbered 6, after V lost 4 bases and J lost 6 bases. In DNA, the CDR3 is TGTGCCAGTAGTAGTAGCGGGAGGAGCGGCAATGAGCAGTTCTTC. It yields the protein CASSSSGRSGNEQFF. The whole variable domain, filled in from reference TRBV19 and TRBJ2-1, reads DGGITQSPKYLFRKEGQNVTLSCEQNLNHDAMYWYRQDPGQGLRLIYYSQIVNDFQKGDIAEGYSVSREKKESFPLTVTSAQKNPTAFYLCASSSSGRSGNEQFFGPGTRLTVL.

The chain uses TRBV5-1 and TRBJ2-3; unclear D gene. This CDR3 region has 17 residues. Per germline, CDR1 SGHRS and CDR2 YFSETQ. V lost 4 bases and J lost 0, with 18 bases in between. The CDR3 DNA is TGCGCCAGCAGCCCACGACGGCGGAGCGAAAGCACAGATACGCAGTATTTT. Protein: CASSPRRRSESTDTQYF.

This rearrangement joins TRBV25-1 to TRBJ1-4, with TRBD1 identical over 7 bases. The trim removed 3 bases at V and 6 bases at J, leaving 4 bases unmatched. The CDR3 totals 14 residues. Germline loops: CDR1 MGHDK, CDR2 SYGVNS. In nucleotides, the CDR3 is TGTGCCAGCAGTGATGTACAGGGGTATGAAAAACTGTTTTTT. Translating it yields CASSDVQGYEKLFF.